This T cell receptor beta chain came from a study of blood T cell repertoires in COVID-19. Study-level background: Some COVID-19 samples were acute and others convalescent; all came from the United States, Italy and Spain. Nucleic acid was either cDNA or gDNA, and it came from T cells, B-cell-depleted T cells, or PBMCs.

Generated by immunoSEQ multiplex PCR, the TCRdb table keeps only in-frame clones and is missing some. The data show around 94,000 clones, around 87% seen once. Material for sequencing was peripheral blood. This clonotype was sampled from a woman aged 50 to 60 with COVID-19, enrolled during active disease.

CDR3 sequence: CASSTTGALRTGELFF. The CDR3 bases are TGTGCCAGCAGCACGACAGGGGCCCTGAGGACCGGGGAGCTGTTTTTT. The V gene is TRBV3-1 (or the pseudogene TRBV3-2), the J gene TRBJ2-2; the match to TRBD1 covers 8 bases. Germline lookup yields CDR1 LGHDT and CDR2 YNNKEL (reference sequence). This CDR3 has 16 residues. The V segment lost 5 bases and the J segment 5 bases; nucleotides outside the gene matches: 10.